Included here is one T cell receptor beta chain sequence, with context. What it binds is not known. The record originates from a study of cytomegalovirus exposure and HLA in healthy donors. The CDR3 extends over 16 amino acids. Germline V lookup: CDR1 SGHTA, CDR2 FQGNSA. V was trimmed by 5 bases and J by 4 bases, leaving 20 bases between them. PCR involved 60 Vbeta and 13 Jbeta primers. TCRdb keeps only in-frame clones here, not all; method: immunoSEQ multiplex PCR. This sample has about 93,000 clones, with around 76% found just once. Study-level points and caveats: Confirmation in vitro established that three CMV-associated chains were specific for CMV antigens. The authors listed some 150 TCR beta chains as cytomegalovirus-associated. Other equally common chains were less clonally expanded than HLA-associated TCR beta chains, a later analysis showed. Roughly uniform depth of sequencing across donors was assumed in presence/absence analyses.

The genes are TRBV7-2 and TRBJ1-1; D is perhaps TRBD1 (6 bases). This sequence was found in a man aged 25-45 years in good health and CMV-seronegative. Sequencing was done on a sample of PBMCs. CDR3 region: CASSRSLTGLRTEAFF. CDR3 coding DNA: TGTGCCAGCAGCCGCTCGCTAACAGGGTTGCGCACTGAAGCTTTCTTT.